The 27 T cell receptor beta chains below all came from one sample that was sequenced in a study of T cell responses to AZD1222 COVID-19 vaccine. Sequencing was performed with immunoSEQ multiplex PCR; in TCRdb, only in-frame clones are kept and a portion is missing. The sample holds some 200,000 clones, approximately 94% seen once. Sequencing used peripheral blood, obtained 28 days after the second dose of the MenACWY control vaccine. All receptors come from an adult who received the MenACWY meningococcal vaccine as a control.

The chain links TRBV14 to TRBJ2-3, with no clear D. The CDR3 runs 11 residues. CDR1 is SGHDN, CDR2 FVKESK, per germline. Trimming left V 3 bases short and J 6 bases short, with 4 bases between. The CDR3 DNA sequence: TGTGCCAGCAGCCACGGGGATACGCAGTATTTT. Its translation is CASSHGDTQYF.

The chain couples TRBV20-1 to TRBJ1-1, with unresolved D. This CDR3 has 14 amino acids. V was pared by 3 bases and J by 6 bases, with 17 bases between. The germline CDR1 and CDR2 sequences are DFQATT and SNEGSKA (reference sequence). CDR3 DNA sequence: TGCAGTGCTAGTGGGCAGCTAAGTTCTCCTGAAGCTTTCTTT. It encodes CSASGQLSSPEAFF.

V is TRBV5-4 and J is TRBJ2-5; 7 bases are shared with TRBD1. This CDR3 comprises 15 residues. Germline V gene sequence: CDR1 SGHNT, CDR2 YYREEE (reference sequence). J gave up 3 bases and V 4 bases, and 9 bases lay outside the gene matches. The CDR3 is CASSPTTGTEETQYF. The DNA for the CDR3 is TGTGCCAGCAGCCCTACGACAGGGACGGAAGAGACCCAGTACTTC.

This clone was seen once. The chain links TRBV4-3 to TRBJ2-7; D unresolved. CDR3 size: 13 residues. CDR1 and CDR2 from the germline V gene are LGHNA and YSLEER. The ends were cut back, 0 bases at V and 4 bases at J, with 7 bases in the middle. The CDR3 loop reads CASSQEGSYEQYF. DNA for the CDR3: TGCGCCAGCAGCCAAGAGGGCAGTTACGAGCAGTACTTC.

The chain couples TRBV6-5 to TRBJ1-5, with D perhaps matching TRBD1 (5 bases). Germline lookup yields CDR1 MNHEY and CDR2 SVGAGI. This CDR3 region has 15 residues. Trimming shortened V by 6 bases and J by 0 bases, and 12 bases separated the two germline ends. This chain's CDR3 is CASRIRVYSNQPQHF. Written as DNA, the CDR3 is TGTGCCAGCAGAATCAGGGTCTATAGCAATCAGCCCCAGCATTTT.

The V and J genes are TRBV11-2 and TRBJ1-4; D ambiguous. CDR1 is SGHAT, CDR2 FQNNGV, per germline. The CDR3 contains 15 residues. Deletions cut 6 bases from V and 0 bases from J, with 11 bases between. The CDR3 DNA is TGTGCCAGCAGTAAAGGGCAAGCAACTAATGAAAAACTGTTTTTT. Residues: CASSKGQATNEKLFF.

V usage is TRBV7-2 and J usage is TRBJ1-5, with TRBD1 matching over 7 bases. This CDR3 comprises 15 residues. Germline loops: CDR1 SGHTA, CDR2 FQGNSA. V dropped 5 bases and J dropped 11; count of bases not matched to a gene: 15. This CDR3 reads CASSIVGTADFTQHF. The CDR3 nucleotides read TGTGCCAGCAGCATTGTGGGGACAGCCGATTTTACCCAGCATTTT.

The chain couples TRBV6-2 or TRBV6-3 to TRBJ2-3; D not certain. Trimming shortened V by 0 bases and J by 8 bases, and 24 bases separated the two germline ends. CDR1 and CDR2 from the germline V gene are MNHEY and SVGEGT. This CDR3 is built from 18 residues. The CDR3 loop reads CASSYSRKESLVSSTQYF. CDR3 nucleotides: TGTGCCAGCAGTTACTCGAGGAAGGAGTCCCTAGTCTCAAGTACGCAGTATTTT.

The chain couples TRBV11-1 to TRBJ2-6, with D perhaps TRBD2 (6 bases). The CDR3 consists of 14 residues. Trimming pared 5 bases from V and 1 base from J, leaving 6 bases between. Germline V CDR1 and CDR2: SGHAT, FQDESV (reference sequence). CDR3 nucleotides: TGTGCCAGCAGCGGGGGGTCTGGGGCCAACGTCCTGACTTTC. Translating it yields CASSGGSGANVLTF.

The chain carries TRBV5-1 and TRBJ2-5; perhaps TRBD1 as D (6 bases). CDR1 SGHRS and CDR2 YFSETQ come from the germline V gene. CDR3 length: 14 amino acids. V shed 4 bases and J shed 3 bases, with 13 bases lying between them. The CDR3 DNA follows: TGCGCCAGCAGCCCCCCGGGGACAAAAGAGACCCAGTACTTC. It translates to CASSPPGTKETQYF.

The genes are TRBV19 and TRBJ1-2, with a possible D match to TRBD1 (6 bases). V was cut by 4 bases and J by 3 bases, with 18 bases left in between. This CDR3 comprises 16 residues. Germline CDR1 LNHDA, CDR2 SQIVND (reference sequence). This CDR3 is CASSTRTVGGHYGYTF. The CDR3 DNA is TGTGCCAGTAGTACCCGCACGGTTGGGGGGCACTATGGCTACACCTTC.

This chain uses TRBV10-3 with TRBJ1-2, with 7 bases lining up with TRBD1. The CDR3 covers 14 residues. Trimming at V came to 9 bases and at J to 6 bases, leaving 13 bases not matched to a gene. Germline loops: CDR1 ENHRY, CDR2 SYGVKD. As DNA, the CDR3 is TGTGCCATTGCCGACAGGGTAGATGTGGATGGCTACACCTTC. Residues: CAIADRVDVDGYTF.

This clone appeared once. The chain recombines TRBV28 with TRBJ1-5, with D possibly being TRBD1 (6 bases). Germline V gene sequence: CDR1 MDHEN, CDR2 SYDVKM. Trimming took off 1 base at V and 5 bases at J, with 6 bases between the two ends. This CDR3 region has 13 residues. The CDR3 DNA reads as TGTGCCAGCAGTTTATACAGGGATCAGCCCCAGCATTTT. Translating gives CASSLYRDQPQHF.

The chain links TRBV2 to TRBJ2-2; maybe TRBD1 (6 bases). Germline assignment: CDR1 SNHLY and CDR2 FYNNEI. This CDR3 is built from 13 residues. Trimming stripped 7 bases from V and 5 bases from J, with 11 bases between. As DNA, the CDR3 is TGTGCCAGCATAGGACAGAGGACCGGGGAGCTGTTTTTT. Protein product: CASIGQRTGELFF. Full variable domain (outside the CDR3, taken from reference TRBV2 and TRBJ2-2): EPEVTQTPSHQVTQMGQEVILRCVPISNHLYFYWYRQILGQKVEFLVSFYNNEISEKSEIFDDQFSVERPDGSNFTLKIRSTKLEDSAMYFCASIGQRTGELFFGEGSRLTVL.

The chain carries TRBV5-1 and TRBJ2-1; tentative D call: TRBD1 (6 bases). The CDR3 sequence is 15 residues long. V shed 5 bases and J shed 5 bases, with 17 bases lying between them. Germline loops: CDR1 SGHRS, CDR2 YFSETQ. CDR3 sequence: CASSFTQGRDNEQFF. The CDR3 bases are TGCGCCAGCAGTTTCACACAGGGAAGGGACAATGAGCAGTTCTTC. Complete variable domain (other parts from reference TRBV5-1 and TRBJ2-1): KAGVTQTPRYLIKTRGQQVTLSCSPISGHRSVSWYQQTPGQGLQFLFEYFSETQRNKGNFPGRFSGRQFSNSRSEMNVSTLELGDSALYLCASSFTQGRDNEQFFGPGTRLTVL.

This clone was seen only once. The V and J genes are TRBV2 and TRBJ2-4, with 8 bases fitting TRBD2. The germline V gene has CDR1 SNHLY and CDR2 FYNNEI. Trimming at V came to 6 bases and at J to 7 bases, leaving 8 bases not matched to a gene. The CDR3 is 14 residues long. Written as DNA, the CDR3 is TGTGCCAGCAGAAGTTTAGCGGGGATGAACATTCAGTACTTC. As protein: CASRSLAGMNIQYF.

The chain joins TRBV29-1 to TRBJ1-4; 9 bases are a match to TRBD1. This CDR3 spans 13 amino acids. V lost 7 bases and J lost 5; bases outside the gene matches: 5. Germline CDR1 is SQVTM and CDR2 is ANQGSEA. The CDR3, as DNA: TGCAGCGGCCTCGGGACAGGGAATGAAAAACTGTTTTTT. Protein product: CSGLGTGNEKLFF.

This chain uses TRBV3-1 (or the pseudogene TRBV3-2) with TRBJ2-2; the D gene could be TRBD1 or TRBD2 (5 bases each). Germline CDR1 reads LGHDT; CDR2 reads YNNKEL (reference sequence). CDR3 size: 12 residues. The V end lost 8 bases, the J end lost 6 bases, and 10 bases lay between the germline ends. CDR3 in amino acids: CASRDLPGELFF. The DNA for the CDR3 is TGTGCCAGCCGGGACCTCCCCGGGGAGCTGTTTTTT.

The chain employs TRBV7-2 and TRBJ2-1, with unresolved D. CDR1 is SGHTA, CDR2 FQGNSA, per germline. The CDR3 loop spans 14 amino acids. Deletions cut 8 bases from V and 0 bases from J, with 11 bases between. CDR3 in DNA: TGTGCCAGCCTGCCAGATAGCTCCTACAATGAGCAGTTCTTC. Amino acid sequence: CASLPDSSYNEQFF.

The chain joins TRBV28 to TRBJ1-6; 7 nucleotides match TRBD1. Germline trimming cut 3 bases from V and 6 bases from J; bases unmatched to any gene: 8. CDR1 is MDHEN and CDR2 is SYDVKM in the germline V gene. This CDR3 is built from 16 residues. The DNA for the CDR3 is TGTGCCAGCAGTTTGTGGGGGGACAGCCCTAATTCACCCCTCCACTTT. It encodes CASSLWGDSPNSPLHF.

The genes are TRBV19 and TRBJ1-2, with 12 bases that match TRBD1. Germline V gene lookup returns CDR1 LNHDA and CDR2 SQIVND (reference sequence). This CDR3 is built from 15 residues. V shed 6 bases and J 7 bases; nucleotides not matched to a gene: 9. CDR3 coding DNA: TGTGCCAGTAGCCGTCCCGGGACAGGGGGCGGTGGCTACACCTTC. The encoded protein is CASSRPGTGGGGYTF.

The V and J genes are TRBV19 and TRBJ2-7; perhaps D is TRBD1 or TRBD2 (5 bases each). The CDR3 length is 14 residues. Germline CDR1 is LNHDA and CDR2 is SQIVND (reference sequence). The V end was cut by 4 bases, the J end by 3 bases, with 13 bases between. The DNA of the CDR3 is TGTGCCAGTAGTAACCCCGGGACCCACTACGAGCAGTACTTC. This sequence encodes CASSNPGTHYEQYF.

The chain carries TRBV6-5 and TRBJ1-1, with TRBD1 as a possible D gene (5 bases). The CDR3 covers 14 residues. The V gene's germline CDR1 is MNHEY and CDR2 SVGAGI. V lost 7 bases, J lost 5 bases, and 17 bases lay in between. This CDR3 is CASNPPGLLTEAFF. DNA of the CDR3: TGTGCCAGCAACCCACCGGGGCTATTGACTGAAGCTTTCTTT.

The rearrangement joins TRBV4-1 to TRBJ1-5; no definite D call. CDR3 length: 15 amino acids. Germline lookup yields CDR1 MGHRA and CDR2 YSYEKL. With 1 base removed from V and 0 bases from J, the gap between germline ends came to 7 bases. CDR3 amino acids: CASSQARISNQPQHF. The CDR3 DNA follows: TGCGCCAGCAGCCAAGCCAGGATTAGCAATCAGCCCCAGCATTTT.

The chain couples TRBV7-3 to TRBJ1-2; D is uncertain. The CDR3 has 12 amino acids. With 4 bases removed from V and 6 bases from J, the gap between germline ends came to 9 bases. The V gene's germline CDR1 is SGHTA and CDR2 FQGTGA. Written as DNA, the CDR3 is TGTGCCAGCAGCTCCCGACGGGATGGCTACACCTTC. It encodes CASSSRRDGYTF.

The genes are TRBV5-4 and TRBJ1-2; 9 bases fit TRBD1. The length of the CDR3 is 14 residues. In germline, CDR1 is SGHNT, CDR2 YYREEE (reference sequence). Unmatched junction bases numbered 6, after V lost 4 bases and J lost 5 bases. The CDR3 here is CASSPDRGTYGYTF. DNA for the CDR3: TGTGCCAGCAGCCCGGACAGGGGAACGTATGGCTACACCTTC.

The chain combines TRBV4-2 with TRBJ2-1; 9 nucleotides align to TRBD2. Germline loops: CDR1 LGHNA, CDR2 YNFKEQ. Germline trimming cut 1 base from V and 5 bases from J; bases unmatched to any gene: 12. This CDR3 is 18 amino acids long. This chain's CDR3 is CASSQGDPLAGEHNEQFF. In nucleotides, the CDR3 is TGTGCCAGCAGCCAAGGGGACCCCTTAGCGGGAGAACACAATGAGCAGTTCTTC.